The next 17 T cell receptor beta chains were all read from a single sample in a study of T cells in Graves' hyperthyroidism and ophthalmopathy. Using RNA transcripts as the source, TCR beta CDR3 regions were amplified. Initially, a first-round RT-PCR of the TCR CDR3 employed the HTBI primer set. TCRdb called the multiplex PCR reads again in MiXCR, with one record for every CDR3 protein. The table has fewer than 900,000 distinct CDR3 sequences, about 16% seen once. Sequenced input: blood. Every receptor here comes from a man aged 18 to 35 with Graves' hyperthyroidism.

This clonotype was seen ten or more times. The V and J genes are TRBV6-1 and TRBJ1-1; D perhaps matches TRBD1 (5 bases). CDR3 length equals 11 residues. The V and J ends lost 5 bases and 8 bases respectively, with 9 bases between them. Germline V gene lookup returns CDR1 MNHNS and CDR2 SASEGT. CDR3 DNA: TGTGCCAGCAGTACCTACAGGGAAGCTTTCTTT. Its translation is CASSTYREAFF.

The chain has TRBV24-1 and TRBJ1-5; 7 nucleotides agree with TRBD1. CDR3 length: 16 amino acids. V trimming: 7 bases; J trimming: 4 bases; junction bases outside the gene matches: 12. From germline, CDR1 is KGHDR and CDR2 SFDVKD. In DNA form, the CDR3 reads TGTGCCACCAGCGGGTCCGGGACAGAAGTAAATCAGCCCCAGCATTTT. Amino acid sequence: CATSGSGTEVNQPQHF.

This clonotype was detected many times. This rearrangement joins TRBV28 to TRBJ2-5; the D is unclear. From germline, CDR1 is MDHEN and CDR2 SYDVKM. Trimming took 6 bases from V and 0 from J, leaving 8 bases between them. The CDR3 is 13 amino acids. The CDR3 nucleotides read TGTGCCAGCAGGCCATACTACCAAGAGACCCAGTACTTC. Protein sequence: CASRPYYQETQYF.

The chain has TRBV10-3 and TRBJ1-2; D is undetermined. CDR3 length equals 14 residues. The V end was cut by 3 bases, the J end by 12 bases, with 20 bases between. Germline loops: CDR1 ENHRY, CDR2 SYGVKD. The CDR3 spells CAISDSQVIGGHTF. In DNA form, the CDR3 reads TGTGCCATCAGTGACTCTCAGGTGATCGGAGGCCACACCTTC.

This clonotype was seen many times. The chain combines TRBV12-3 or TRBV12-4 with TRBJ1-5, with 8 bases matching TRBD1. The CDR3 extends over 16 amino acids. V gave up 5 bases and J gave up 3 bases; unmatched junction bases: 9. CDR3 loop: CASSPTGGPYNQPQHF. CDR3 sequence (DNA): TGTGCCAGCAGTCCTACAGGGGGACCTTACAATCAGCCCCAGCATTTT.

The V call is TRBV9, the J call TRBJ2-1, with 10 bases identical to TRBD2. The V gene end was trimmed by 4 bases and the J gene end by 3 bases; junction bases not matched to a gene: 10. CDR1 is SGDLS, CDR2 YYNGEE, per germline. The CDR3 is 17 amino acids. In DNA form, the CDR3 reads TGTGCCAGCAGCACCCGCAGCGGGGGGGGGGACTACAATGAGCAGTTCTTC. As protein: CASSTRSGGGDYNEQFF. The full variable domain, with the rest looked up from reference TRBV9 and TRBJ2-1, is DSGVTQTPKHLITATGQRVTLRCSPRSGDLSVYWYQQSLDQGLQFLIQYYNGEERAKGNILERFSAQQFPDLHSELNLSSLELGDSALYFCASSTRSGGGDYNEQFFGPGTRLTVL.

The sample holds many counts of this clonotype. V and J are TRBV24-1 and TRBJ2-5; tentatively, D is TRBD2 (6 bases). The V and J ends lost 5 bases and 4 bases respectively, with 13 bases between them. CDR3 length equals 14 residues. CDR1 and CDR2 from the germline V gene are KGHDR and SFDVKD. Here the CDR3 reads CATSGIGRGETQYF. The CDR3 DNA reads TGTGCCACCAGTGGTATCGGGAGAGGAGAGACCCAGTACTTC.

This clonotype has at least ten counts. The rearrangement uses TRBV2 and TRBJ1-2; no definite D call. In germline, CDR1 is SNHLY, CDR2 FYNNEI. With 4 bases removed from V and 6 bases from J, the gap between germline ends came to 6 bases. The CDR3 contains 11 residues. CDR3 sequence reads: CASSVSDGYTF. The CDR3, as DNA: TGTGCCAGCAGTGTAAGTGATGGCTACACCTTC.

There are many counts of this clonotype. CDR3 nucleotide sequence: TGTGCCAGTAGTATCTCCCACGGGGGCACAGATACGCAGTATTTT. Amino acids: CASSISHGGTDTQYF. The chain joins TRBV19 to TRBJ2-3, with TRBD2 as a possible D gene (5 bases). The CDR3 consists of 15 residues. Germline V gives CDR1 LNHDA, CDR2 SQIVND (reference sequence). V lost 3 bases and J 1 base, leaving 11 bases between the germline ends. Supplemented by reference TRBV19 and TRBJ2-3, the full variable domain reads DGGITQSPKYLFRKEGQNVTLSCEQNLNHDAMYWYRQDPGQGLRLIYYSQIVNDFQKGDIAEGYSVSREKKESFPLTVTSAQKNPTAFYLCASSISHGGTDTQYFGPGTRLTVL.

This clonotype has ten or more counts. The chain carries TRBV7-3 and TRBJ2-7; 9 nucleotides line up with TRBD1. The CDR3 runs to 15 residues. The junction had 5 bases not matched to a gene; V was cut back by 3 bases and J by 2 bases. Germline V lookup: CDR1 SGHTA, CDR2 FQGTGA. The CDR3 is CASSFRDRVAYEQYF. CDR3 nucleotide sequence: TGTGCCAGCAGCTTCCGGGACAGGGTCGCCTACGAGCAGTACTTC.

About this clonotype: Relative to the germline gene, one junction end is altered; a read error may explain this. The rearrangement uses TRBV4-2 and TRBJ2-7, with 10 bases aligning to TRBD1. This CDR3 has 16 amino acids. The germline V gene has CDR1 LGHNA and CDR2 YNFKEQ. The chain's CDR3 is CARSQSTGTGVREQYF. The CDR3 nucleotides are TGTGCCAGAAGCCAGAGTACCGGGACAGGGGTCCGCGAGCAGTACTTC.

The chain combines TRBV24-1 with TRBJ2-7, with 8 nucleotides matching TRBD1. Germline V gene data show CDR1 as KGHDR and CDR2 as SFDVKD. The length of the CDR3 is 14 residues. The V and J ends lost 3 bases and 2 bases, in that order; junction bases with no gene match: 2. CDR3 coding DNA: TGTGCCACCAGTGATAGGGACAGGACCTACGAGCAGTACTTC. Its protein product is CATSDRDRTYEQYF.

This clonotype occurred many times. This sequence joins TRBV20-1 and TRBJ2-3; possibly TRBD1 or TRBD2 for D (5 bases each). Trimming shortened V by 7 bases and J by 6 bases, and 8 bases separated the two germline ends. This CDR3 has 10 residues. Germline V CDR1 and CDR2: DFQATT, SNEGSKA (reference sequence). In nucleotides, the CDR3 is TGCAGTGGTGGGGACGATACGCAGTATTTT. It translates to CSGGDDTQYF.

This clonotype was observed at least ten times. This rearrangement joins TRBV2 to TRBJ1-6; D remains unclear. Trimming stripped 3 bases from V and 14 bases from J, with 11 bases between. Germline CDR1 and CDR2: SNHLY and FYNNEI. The CDR3 has 12 amino acids. The CDR3 sequence: CASSDAIVALHF. For the CDR3, the DNA is TGTGCCAGCAGTGACGCCATAGTGGCCCTCCACTTT.

This clonotype was seen repeatedly, ten times or more. One junction end disagrees with the germline gene, perhaps due to a read error. J is TRBJ1-1 and V is TRBV28, with D tentatively TRBD1 (5 bases). The CDR3 contains 14 residues. CDR1 MDHEN and CDR2 SYDVKM come from the germline V gene. This CDR3 is CANSSDTVNTEAFF. DNA for the CDR3: TGTGCCAACAGTTCGGACACCGTTAACACTGAAGCTTTCTTT. Based on the CDR3 plus reference TRBV28 and TRBJ1-1, the full variable domain is DVKVTQSSRYLVKRTGEKVFLECVQDMDHENMFWYRQDPGLGLRLIYFSYDVKMKEKGDIPEGYSVSREKKERFSLILESASTNQTSMYLCANSSDTVNTEAFFGQGTRLTVV.

This clonotype has ten or more counts. The V call is TRBV10-3, the J call TRBJ2-5, with D tentatively TRBD1 or TRBD2 (5 bases each). The CDR3 covers 14 residues. Germline V gives CDR1 ENHRY, CDR2 SYGVKD. V was pared by 3 bases and J by 1 base, with 9 bases between. CDR3 protein: CAISDPGRQETQYF. DNA of the CDR3: TGTGCCATCAGTGACCCGGGGCGCCAAGAGACCCAGTACTTC.

Concerning this clonotype: A much larger clone sits a single nucleotide away, making a read error possible. The genes are TRBV20-1 and TRBJ1-5; maybe TRBD1 (6 bases). Germline CDR1 reads DFQATT; CDR2 reads SNEGSKA (reference sequence). This CDR3 comprises 14 residues. V lost 5 bases, J lost 6 bases, and 17 bases lay in between. Here the CDR3 DNA reads TGCAGTGCTTTACAGGGAGGGCCCAGTCAGCCCCAGCATTTT. As protein: CSALQGGPSQPQHF.